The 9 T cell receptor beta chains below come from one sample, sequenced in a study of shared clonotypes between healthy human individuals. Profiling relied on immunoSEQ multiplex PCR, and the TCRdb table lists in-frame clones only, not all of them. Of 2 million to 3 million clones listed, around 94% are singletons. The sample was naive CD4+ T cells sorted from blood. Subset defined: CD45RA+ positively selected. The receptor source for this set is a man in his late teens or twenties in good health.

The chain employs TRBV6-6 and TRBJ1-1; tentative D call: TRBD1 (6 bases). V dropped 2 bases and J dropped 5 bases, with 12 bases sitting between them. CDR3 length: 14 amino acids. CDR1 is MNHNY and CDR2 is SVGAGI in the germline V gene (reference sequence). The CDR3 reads CASSYGQTRTEAFF. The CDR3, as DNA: TGTGCCAGCAGTTACGGACAGACCAGGACTGAAGCTTTCTTT.

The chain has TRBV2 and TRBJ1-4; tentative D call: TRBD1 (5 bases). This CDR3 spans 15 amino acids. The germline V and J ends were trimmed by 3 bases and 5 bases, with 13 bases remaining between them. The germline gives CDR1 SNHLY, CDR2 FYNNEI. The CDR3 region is CASSESGTGNEKLFF. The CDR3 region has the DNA TGTGCCAGCAGTGAGTCAGGGACGGGGAATGAAAAACTGTTTTTT.

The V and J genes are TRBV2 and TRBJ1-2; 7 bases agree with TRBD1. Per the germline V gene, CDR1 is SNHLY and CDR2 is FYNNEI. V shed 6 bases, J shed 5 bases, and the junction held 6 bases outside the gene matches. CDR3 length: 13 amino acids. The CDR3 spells CASSEDRLYGYTF. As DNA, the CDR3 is TGTGCCAGCAGCGAGGACAGGCTATATGGCTACACCTTC.

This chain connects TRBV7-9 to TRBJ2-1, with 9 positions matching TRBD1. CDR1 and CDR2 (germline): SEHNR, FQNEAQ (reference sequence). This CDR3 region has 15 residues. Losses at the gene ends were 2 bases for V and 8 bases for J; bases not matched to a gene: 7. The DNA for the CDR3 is TGTGCCAGCAGCTTACCGGGACAGGGTAGGGATGAGCAGTTCTTC. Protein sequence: CASSLPGQGRDEQFF.

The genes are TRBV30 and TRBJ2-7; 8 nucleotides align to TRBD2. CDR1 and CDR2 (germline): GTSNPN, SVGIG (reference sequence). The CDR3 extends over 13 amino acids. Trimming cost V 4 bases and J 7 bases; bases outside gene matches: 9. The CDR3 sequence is CAWTEREGREQYF. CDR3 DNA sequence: TGTGCCTGGACCGAACGGGAGGGGAGGGAGCAGTACTTC.

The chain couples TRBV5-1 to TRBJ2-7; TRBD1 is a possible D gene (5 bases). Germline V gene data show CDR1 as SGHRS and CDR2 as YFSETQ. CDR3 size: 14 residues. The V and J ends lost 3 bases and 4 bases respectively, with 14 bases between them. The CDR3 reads CASSSTTAQYEQYF. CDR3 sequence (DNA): TGCGCCAGCAGCTCCACGACAGCGCAATACGAGCAGTACTTC.

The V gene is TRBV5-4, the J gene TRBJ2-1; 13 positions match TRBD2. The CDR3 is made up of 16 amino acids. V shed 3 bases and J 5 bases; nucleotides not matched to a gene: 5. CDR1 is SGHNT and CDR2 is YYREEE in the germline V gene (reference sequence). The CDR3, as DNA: TGTGCCAGCAGCTGGACTAGCGGGAGTATCCACAATGAGCAGTTCTTC. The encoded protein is CASSWTSGSIHNEQFF.

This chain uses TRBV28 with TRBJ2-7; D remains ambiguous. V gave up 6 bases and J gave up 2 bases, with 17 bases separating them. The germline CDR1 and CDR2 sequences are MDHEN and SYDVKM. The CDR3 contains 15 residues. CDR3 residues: CASSLGGQVAYEQYF. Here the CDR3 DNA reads TGTGCCAGCAGCCTAGGCGGCCAGGTAGCCTACGAGCAGTACTTC.

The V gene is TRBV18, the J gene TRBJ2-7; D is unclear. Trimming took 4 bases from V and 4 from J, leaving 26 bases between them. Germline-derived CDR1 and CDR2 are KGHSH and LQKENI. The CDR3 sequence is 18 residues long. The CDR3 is CASSRGSVTATEDYEQYF. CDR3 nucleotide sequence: TGTGCCAGCTCACGGGGTTCGGTGACCGCCACTGAGGATTACGAGCAGTACTTC.